The entry below gives a single TCR beta chain sequence along with its context. These data are taken from a study of blood T cell repertoires in COVID-19. Study-level information: Samples taken during acute and convalescent COVID-19 were collected in the United States, Italy and Spain. Sources were T cells, B-cell-depleted T cells, or PBMCs; the material itself was cDNA or gDNA.

CDR1 and CDR2 (germline): SGHNT, YYREEE (reference sequence). The CDR3 spans 14 residues. J was trimmed by 3 bases and V by 5 bases; bases with no gene match: 7. Authors' methods: By means of reference gene primer amplification, nucleated cell counts were estimated. The assay was immunoSEQ multiplex PCR, and TCRdb's table has in-frame clones only and misses some. The V and J calls and clone size were taken over from that table, and D and trimming were inferred from the DNA. The sample records roughly 410,000 clones, approximately 90% being singletons. One Seattle source followed patients from active infection through their disease course.

The J gene is TRBJ2-7, the V gene TRBV5-4, with 8 bases lining up with TRBD1. The TCR comes from a woman aged 40-49 years with COVID-19, enrolled during active disease. The sample taken for sequencing was peripheral blood. As DNA, the CDR3 is TGTGCCAGCAGTCGAGGACAGGGACTCTACGAGCAGTACTTC. Translated: CASSRGQGLYEQYF.